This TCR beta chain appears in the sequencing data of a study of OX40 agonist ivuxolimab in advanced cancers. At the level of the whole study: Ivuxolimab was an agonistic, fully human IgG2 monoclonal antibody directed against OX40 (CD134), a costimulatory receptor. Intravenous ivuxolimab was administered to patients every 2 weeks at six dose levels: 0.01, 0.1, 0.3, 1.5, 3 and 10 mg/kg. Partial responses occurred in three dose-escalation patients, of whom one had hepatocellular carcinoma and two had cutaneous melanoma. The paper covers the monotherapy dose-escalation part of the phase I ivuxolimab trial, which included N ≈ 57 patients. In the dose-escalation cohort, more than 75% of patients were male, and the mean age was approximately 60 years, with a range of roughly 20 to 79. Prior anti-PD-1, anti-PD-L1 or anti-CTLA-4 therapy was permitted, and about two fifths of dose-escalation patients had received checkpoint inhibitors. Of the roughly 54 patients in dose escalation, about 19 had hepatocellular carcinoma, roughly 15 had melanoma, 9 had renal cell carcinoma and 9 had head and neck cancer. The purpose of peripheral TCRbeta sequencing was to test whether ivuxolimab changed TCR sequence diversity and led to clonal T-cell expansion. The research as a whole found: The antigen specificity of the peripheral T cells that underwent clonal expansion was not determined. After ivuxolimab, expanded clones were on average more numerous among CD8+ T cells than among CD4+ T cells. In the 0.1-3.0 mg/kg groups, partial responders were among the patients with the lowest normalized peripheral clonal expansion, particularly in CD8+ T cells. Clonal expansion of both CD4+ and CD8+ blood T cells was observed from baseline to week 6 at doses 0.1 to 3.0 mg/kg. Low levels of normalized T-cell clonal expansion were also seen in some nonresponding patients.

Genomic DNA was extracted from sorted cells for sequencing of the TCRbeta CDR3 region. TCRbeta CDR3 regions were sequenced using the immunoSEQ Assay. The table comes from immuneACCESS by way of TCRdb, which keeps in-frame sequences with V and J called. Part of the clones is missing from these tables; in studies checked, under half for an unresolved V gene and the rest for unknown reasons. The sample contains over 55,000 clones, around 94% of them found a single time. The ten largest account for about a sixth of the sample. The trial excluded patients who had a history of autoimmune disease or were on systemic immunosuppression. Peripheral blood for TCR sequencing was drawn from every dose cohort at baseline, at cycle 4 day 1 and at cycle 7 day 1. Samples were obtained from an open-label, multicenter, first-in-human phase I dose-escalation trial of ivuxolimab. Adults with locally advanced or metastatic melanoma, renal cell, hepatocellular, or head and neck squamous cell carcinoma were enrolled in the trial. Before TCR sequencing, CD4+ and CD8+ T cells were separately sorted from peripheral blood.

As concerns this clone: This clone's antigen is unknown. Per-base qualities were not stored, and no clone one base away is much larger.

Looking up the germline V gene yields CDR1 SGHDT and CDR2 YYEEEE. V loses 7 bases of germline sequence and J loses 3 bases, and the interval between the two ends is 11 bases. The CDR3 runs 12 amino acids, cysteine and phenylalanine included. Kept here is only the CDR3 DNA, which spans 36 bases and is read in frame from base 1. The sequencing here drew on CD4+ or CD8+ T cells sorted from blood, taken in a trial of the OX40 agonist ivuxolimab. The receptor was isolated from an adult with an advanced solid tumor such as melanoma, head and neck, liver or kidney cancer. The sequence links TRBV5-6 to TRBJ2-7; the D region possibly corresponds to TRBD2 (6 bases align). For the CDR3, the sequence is CASAGRGYEQYF. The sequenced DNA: TGTGCCAGCGCGGGGCGGGGCTACGAGCAGTACTTC.